Listed below are T cell receptor beta chains from one sample, sequenced in a study of spatial heterogeneity in lung cancer. TCRdb recomputed calls from the 5' RACE reads with MiXCR, one row per CDR3 protein. The top ten hold about 57% of the sample, which has some 44,000 distinct CDR3 sequences, around 13% seen once. Sequenced here: PBMCs, sampled at surgery. The receptors were gathered from a male donor with early-stage non-small cell lung cancer. CDR3s include the opening cysteine and the closing phenylalanine or tryptophan. A D gene is named only where the DNA matches it firmly. Clone size is stated in some rows and not others, as once, few, many or a class when expanded.

size,V,J,D,CDR3,DNA
few,TRBV6-6,TRBJ2-2,.,CASSYNRGGTGELFF,TGTGCCAGCAGTTACAATCGGGGCGGCACCGGGGAGCTGTTTTTT
few,TRBV28,TRBJ1-1,.,CASSLADRTNTEAFF,TGTGCCAGCAGTTTAGCTGACAGGACTAACACTGAAGCTTTCTTT
few,TRBV10-3,TRBJ2-3,TRBD1,CAISDGTGSTDTQYF,TGTGCCATCAGTGACGGGACAGGGAGCACAGATACGCAGTATTTT
few,TRBV12-3/TRBV12-4,TRBJ1-1,TRBD1,CASTFRDRGAEAFF,TGTGCCAGCACCTTCCGGGACAGGGGCGCCGAAGCTTTCTTT
.,TRBV7-8,TRBJ2-6,.,CASSLNAGANVLTF,TGTGCCAGCAGCTTAAATGCTGGGGCCAACGTCCTGACTTTC
.,TRBV20-1,TRBJ1-2,.,CSARPGLSYGYTF,TGCAGTGCCAGACCGGGACTCAGCTATGGCTACACCTTC
few,TRBV15,TRBJ1-2,TRBD1,CATSTGDRGKGYTF,TGTGCCACCAGCACGGGGGACAGGGGAAAAGGCTACACCTTC
many,TRBV5-1,TRBJ1-5,.,CASSSGPGHRNQPQHF,TGCGCCAGCAGCAGTGGCCCGGGGCATCGCAATCAGCCCCAGCATTTT
.,TRBV10-3,TRBJ1-1,TRBD1,CAALGQGLQEAFF,TGTGCCGCGTTGGGACAGGGCCTACAAGAAGCTTTCTTT
many,TRBV5-6,TRBJ2-4,TRBD1,CASSFGTGLRGIQYF,TGTGCCAGCAGCTTCGGGACAGGGCTACGCGGCATTCAGTACTTC
.,TRBV5-1,TRBJ1-2,.,CASSSLTAYDGYTF,TGCGCCAGCAGCTCGCTGACTGCATACGATGGCTACACCTTC
.,TRBV5-1,TRBJ2-1,.,CASSSRRGGSSYNEQFF,TGCGCCAGCAGCTCGAGACGAGGAGGGAGCTCCTACAATGAGCAGTTCTTC
.,TRBV6-6,TRBJ1-6,.,CASSYRGIYNSPLHF,TGTGCCAGCAGTTACCGAGGGATCTATAATTCACCCCTCCACTTT
.,TRBV18,TRBJ2-2,.,CASSPGSVQAFTGELFF,TGTGCCAGCTCACCCGGCTCAGTACAGGCCTTCACCGGGGAGCTGTTTTTT
many,TRBV10-2,TRBJ2-1,.,CASSESRLTEQFF,TGCGCCAGCAGTGAGTCGAGACTAACGGAGCAGTTCTTC
few,TRBV7-2,TRBJ2-3,TRBD2,CASSDSGDSSTDTQYF,TGTGCCAGCAGCGATAGCGGGGACTCTAGCACAGATACGCAGTATTTT
few,TRBV7-3,TRBJ1-1,.,CASSSQWGTEAFF,TGTGCCAGCAGCTCACAGTGGGGCACTGAAGCTTTCTTT
few,TRBV20-1,TRBJ1-3,.,CSARVGTDTIYF,TGCAGTGCTAGAGTGGGTACAGACACCATATATTTT
many,TRBV15,TRBJ2-7,.,CATSRDAGKVVYEQYF,TGTGCCACCAGCAGAGACGCCGGTAAGGTGGTCTACGAGCAGTACTTC
.,TRBV5-1,TRBJ2-3,.,CASSGTRGPTDTQYF,TGCGCCAGCAGCGGAACTAGGGGACCCACAGATACGCAGTATTTT
.,TRBV7-3,TRBJ2-1,.,CASSRLGGAAYNEQFF,TGTGCCAGCAGCCGACTCGGGGGCGCCGCCTACAATGAGCAGTTCTTC
many,TRBV11-2,TRBJ2-7,.,CASSLADLGEQYF,TGTGCCAGCAGCTTAGCCGATTTGGGGGAGCAGTACTTC
few,TRBV2,TRBJ2-5,TRBD1,CASSVGTGGAAETQYF,TGTGCCAGCAGTGTTGGGACAGGGGGCGCGGCAGAGACCCAGTACTTC
.,TRBV5-4,TRBJ1-5,.,CASSLMGGRQPQHF,TGTGCCAGCAGCTTGATGGGCGGCAGACAGCCCCAGCATTTT
medium-sized,TRBV2,TRBJ2-1,TRBD2,CASSYRAGANEQFF,TGTGCCAGCAGCTACCGAGCGGGAGCCAATGAGCAGTTCTTC
many,TRBV7-2,TRBJ2-1,TRBD1,CASSFGRDRGWNEQFF,TGTGCCAGCAGCTTTGGCCGGGACAGGGGGTGGAATGAGCAGTTCTTC
.,TRBV7-8,TRBJ2-3,TRBD1,CASSGQDRTDTQYF,TGTGCCAGCAGTGGACAGGATCGGACAGATACGCAGTATTTT
.,TRBV6-2/TRBV6-3,TRBJ2-5,TRBD2,CASLFGLAAGTQYF,TGTGCCAGCCTTTTCGGTCTAGCGGCTGGGACCCAGTACTTC
.,TRBV5-4,TRBJ2-3,TRBD2,CASSQGRAREADTQYF,TGTGCCAGCAGCCAAGGGAGGGCGCGGGAGGCCGATACGCAGTATTTT
few,TRBV12-3/TRBV12-4,TRBJ2-3,TRBD2,CASSLEGTTSTDTQYF,TGTGCCAGCAGTTTAGAGGGGACTACCAGCACAGATACGCAGTATTTT
many,TRBV4-2,TRBJ2-7,.,CASSPHRGNEQYF,TGTGCCAGCAGCCCACACCGAGGGAACGAGCAGTACTTC
once,TRBV6-6,TRBJ2-1,TRBD2,CASNLAGADHEQFF,TGTGCCAGCAATCTAGCGGGCGCCGACCATGAGCAGTTCTTC
few,TRBV10-3,TRBJ1-2,.,CAISESPVRATNYGYTF,TGTGCCATCAGTGAGTCGCCGGTCAGGGCAACTAACTATGGCTACACCTTC
many,TRBV10-3,TRBJ1-6,.,CAISDDTRPLHF,TGTGCCATCAGTGACGACACTCGTCCCCTCCACTTT
many,TRBV5-1,TRBJ1-6,.,CASSVAGRSPLHF,TGCGCCAGCAGTGTTGCGGGTCGGTCACCCCTCCACTTT
few,TRBV7-7,TRBJ1-4,TRBD1,CASSLEQGEKLFF,TGTGCTAGCAGCTTGGAACAGGGGGAAAAACTGTTTTTT
few,TRBV10-1,TRBJ2-7,.,CASSETTGSRKRGQYF,TGCGCCAGCAGTGAGACCACCGGTTCCAGAAAACGGGGGCAGTACTTC
many,TRBV28,TRBJ2-3,.,CASSTPGSDTQYF,TGTGCCAGCAGTACCCCCGGCTCTGATACGCAGTATTTT
many,TRBV20-1,TRBJ2-3,.,CSARERHGSSDTQYF,TGCAGTGCTAGAGAGCGCCATGGTAGCTCAGATACGCAGTATTTT
.,TRBV5-1,TRBJ1-5,TRBD1,CASSLRETGTNQPQHF,TGCGCCAGCAGCTTAAGAGAGACAGGGACTAATCAGCCCCAGCATTTT
.,TRBV3-1,TRBJ2-5,.,CASSQERGRETQYF,TGTGCCAGCAGCCAAGAGAGGGGCCGGGAGACCCAGTACTTC
few,TRBV12-3/TRBV12-4,TRBJ1-4,.,CASSLVGEKLFF,TGTGCCAGCAGTTTAGTTGGGGAAAAACTGTTTTTT
many,TRBV4-3,TRBJ2-5,TRBD1,CASSLALGTDQETQYF,TGCGCCAGCAGCCTAGCTCTCGGGACAGACCAAGAGACCCAGTACTTC
.,TRBV5-8,TRBJ1-5,.,CASSLNEGYSNQPQHF,TGTGCCAGCAGCTTGAACGAGGGATATAGCAATCAGCCCCAGCATTTT
.,TRBV5-1,TRBJ2-3,TRBD1,CASSYTGTGRTDTQYF,TGCGCCAGCAGCTATACCGGGACAGGACGCACAGATACGCAGTATTTT
.,TRBV5-1,TRBJ1-1,.,CASSTGLPVNTEAFF,TGCGCCAGCAGCACGGGACTCCCAGTGAACACTGAAGCTTTCTTT
few,TRBV28,TRBJ2-1,.,CASSSTGPAEQFF,TGTGCCAGCAGTTCTACAGGGCCGGCTGAGCAGTTCTTC
.,TRBV29-1,TRBJ2-7,TRBD1,CSVMGQGAVEQYF,TGCAGCGTTATGGGACAGGGGGCAGTCGAGCAGTACTTC
few,TRBV20-1,TRBJ2-3,.,CSAYITGPDTQYF,TGCAGTGCATACATTACAGGGCCAGATACGCAGTATTTT
.,TRBV20-1,TRBJ1-6,.,CSASRLDTGGSPLHF,TGCAGTGCTAGTCGGCTGGACACTGGCGGTTCACCCCTCCACTTT
many,TRBV5-1,TRBJ1-2,.,CASSTQDSSYGYTF,TGCGCCAGCAGCACCCAGGACAGTTCCTATGGCTACACCTTC